This T cell receptor (beta chain) was sequenced for a study of cytomegalovirus exposure and HLA in healthy donors. The CDR3 runs 17 residues. Trimming took 3 bases from V and 4 from J, leaving 21 bases between them. Per germline, CDR1 MDHEN and CDR2 SYDVKM. The PCR contained 60 Vbeta and 13 Jbeta primers. Here immunoSEQ multiplex PCR was the method, and the copy in TCRdb shows in-frame clones only, minus some. The sample contains roughly 73,000 clones, roughly 83% of which appear only once. This chain uses TRBV28 with TRBJ1-2, with D perhaps matching TRBD1 (6 bases). The source is a woman between 50 and 59 years old in good health and CMV-seronegative. The source material was PBMCs. The chain's CDR3 is CASSFGGGGLGLYGYTF. CDR3 in DNA: TGTGCCAGCAGTTTCGGGGGAGGGGGGCTGGGCCTCTATGGCTACACCTTC.